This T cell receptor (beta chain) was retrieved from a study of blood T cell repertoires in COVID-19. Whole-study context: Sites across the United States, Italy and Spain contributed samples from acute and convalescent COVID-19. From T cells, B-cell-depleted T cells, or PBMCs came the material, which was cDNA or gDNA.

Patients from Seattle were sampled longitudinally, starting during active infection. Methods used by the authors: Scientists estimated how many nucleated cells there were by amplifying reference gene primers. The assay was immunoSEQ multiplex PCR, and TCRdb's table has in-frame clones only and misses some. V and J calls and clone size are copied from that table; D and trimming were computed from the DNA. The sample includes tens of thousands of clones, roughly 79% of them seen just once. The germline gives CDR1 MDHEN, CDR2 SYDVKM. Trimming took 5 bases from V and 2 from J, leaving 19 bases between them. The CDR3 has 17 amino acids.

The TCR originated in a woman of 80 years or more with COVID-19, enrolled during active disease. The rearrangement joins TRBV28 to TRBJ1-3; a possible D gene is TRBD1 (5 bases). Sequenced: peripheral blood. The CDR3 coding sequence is TGTGCCAGCAGTACCCTACGTACAGGCAAGACTGGAAACACCATATATTTT. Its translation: CASSTLRTGKTGNTIYF.